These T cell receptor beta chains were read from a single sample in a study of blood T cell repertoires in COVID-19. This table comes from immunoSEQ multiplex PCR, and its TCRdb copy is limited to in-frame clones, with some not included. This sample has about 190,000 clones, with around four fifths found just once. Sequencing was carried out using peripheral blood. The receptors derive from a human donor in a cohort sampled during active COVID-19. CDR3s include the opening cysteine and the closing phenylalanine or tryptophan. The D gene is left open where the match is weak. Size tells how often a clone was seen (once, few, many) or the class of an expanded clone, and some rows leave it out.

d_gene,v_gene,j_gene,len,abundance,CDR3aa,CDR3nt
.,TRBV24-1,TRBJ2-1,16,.,CATSDSSSRPYNEQFF,TGTGCCACCAGTGATTCTAGCAGCAGACCCTACAATGAGCAGTTCTTC
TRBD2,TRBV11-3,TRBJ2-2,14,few,CASSQGLAFGELFF,TGTGCCAGCAGCCAGGGACTAGCTTTCGGGGAGCTGTTTTTT
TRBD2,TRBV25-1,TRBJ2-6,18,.,CASSDELAGTLGANVLTF,TGTGCCAGCAGTGACGAACTAGCGGGGACCCTCGGGGCCAACGTCCTGACTTTC
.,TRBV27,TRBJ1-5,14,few,CASSSRVSDQPQHF,TGTGCCAGCAGCAGCCGGGTCAGCGATCAGCCCCAGCATTTT
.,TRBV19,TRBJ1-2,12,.,CASTHYPHGYTF,TGTGCCAGTACCCACTACCCTCATGGCTACACCTTC
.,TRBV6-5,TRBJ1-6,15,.,CASSYSWGDNSPLHF,TGTGCCAGCAGTTACTCTTGGGGGGATAATTCACCCCTCCACTTT
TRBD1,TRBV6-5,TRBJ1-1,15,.,CASSPRGQGYTEAFF,TGTGCCAGCAGCCCCCGGGGACAGGGGTACACTGAAGCTTTCTTT
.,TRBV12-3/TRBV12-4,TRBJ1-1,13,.,CASSRPTAIEAFF,TGTGCCAGCAGCCGACCGACAGCGATTGAAGCTTTCTTT
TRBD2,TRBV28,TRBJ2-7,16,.,CASSLTGRGFLYEQYF,TGTGCCAGCAGCCTCACCGGGAGGGGGTTTCTTTACGAGCAGTACTTC
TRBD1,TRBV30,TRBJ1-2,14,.,CAWSRDRAIGGYTF,TGTGCCTGGAGCCGGGACAGGGCGATTGGTGGCTACACCTTC
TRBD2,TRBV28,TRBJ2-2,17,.,CASSTSSRKGGPGELFF,TGTGCCAGCAGTACTTCTTCGAGGAAGGGAGGGCCCGGGGAGCTGTTTTTT
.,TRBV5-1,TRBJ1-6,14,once,CASSLGAPNSPLHF,TGCGCCAGCAGCTTGGGGGCCCCAAATTCACCCCTCCACTTT
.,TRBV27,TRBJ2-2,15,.,CASRVSGTNTGELFF,TGTGCCAGCAGGGTTTCAGGGACGAACACCGGGGAGCTGTTTTTT
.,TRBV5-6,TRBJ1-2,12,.,CASSQYRVGYTF,TGTGCCAGCAGCCAGTACAGGGTTGGCTACACCTTC
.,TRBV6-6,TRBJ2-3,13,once,CASSPTSFGTQYF,TGTGCCAGCAGTCCTACTAGTTTCGGGACGCAGTATTTT
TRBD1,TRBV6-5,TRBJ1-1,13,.,CATTGTVNTEAFF,TGTGCCACCACCGGGACAGTGAACACTGAAGCTTTCTTT
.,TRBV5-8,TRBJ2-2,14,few,CASSVPQGAGELFF,TGTGCCAGCAGCGTTCCACAGGGCGCCGGGGAGCTGTTTTTT
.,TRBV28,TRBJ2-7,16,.,CASSLGTVAVSYEQYF,TGTGCCAGCAGTTTAGGGACTGTAGCGGTCTCCTACGAGCAGTACTTC
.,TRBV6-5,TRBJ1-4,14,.,CASSTGVHLGKLFF,TGTGCCAGCAGCACCGGGGTCCACCTCGGAAAACTGTTTTTT
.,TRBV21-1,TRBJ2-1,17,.,CASSKLSGRDRYNEQFF,TGTGCCAGCAGCAAACTTAGCGGGAGGGACAGGTACAATGAGCAGTTCTTC
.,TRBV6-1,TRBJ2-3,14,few,CASSDTYVIHTQYF,TGTGCCAGCAGTGATACCTACGTGATACATACGCAGTATTTT
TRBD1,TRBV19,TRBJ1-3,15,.,CASSFDRASGNTIYF,TGTGCCAGTAGTTTCGACAGGGCAAGTGGAAACACCATATATTTT
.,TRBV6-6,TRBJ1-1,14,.,CASSFMRGGAEAFF,TGTGCCAGCAGTTTCATGAGGGGAGGGGCTGAAGCTTTCTTT
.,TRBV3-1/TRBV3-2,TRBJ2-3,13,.,CASSPSSRNTQYF,TGTGCCAGCAGCCCTTCCAGCAGGAATACGCAGTATTTT
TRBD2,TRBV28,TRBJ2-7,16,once,CASSRLAGGPIDEQYF,TGTGCCAGCAGTCGACTAGCGGGAGGGCCGATAGACGAGCAGTACTTC
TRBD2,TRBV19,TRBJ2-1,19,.,CASSIGGLLEPGRYNEQFF,TGTGCCAGTAGTATAGGGGGACTACTCGAACCAGGCAGGTACAATGAGCAGTTCTTC
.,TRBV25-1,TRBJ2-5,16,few,CASSDLSTGVEETQYF,TGTGCCAGCAGTGACTTATCCACGGGGGTAGAGGAGACCCAGTACTTC
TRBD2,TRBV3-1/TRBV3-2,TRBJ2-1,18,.,CASSQEGALGLAGVNRFF,TGTGCCAGCAGCCAAGAGGGGGCCCTGGGACTAGCGGGAGTGAATCGGTTCTTC
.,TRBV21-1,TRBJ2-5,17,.,CASSKVDLLAGWGTQYF,TGTGCCAGCAGCAAAGTCGATCTGCTAGCGGGATGGGGGACCCAGTACTTC